This is a list of T cell receptor beta chains from one sample in a study of metastatic and nonmetastatic thyroid tumors. TCRdb reanalyzed the PCR reads with MiXCR. The repertoire holds some 7,000 clones, under 45% seen once, with under 15% in the top ten. Sequencing was done on a sample of adjacent normal tissue. The receptors come from a female donor with papillary thyroid cancer or a benign thyroid nodule (not recorded which). Some clones in this sample may be carry-over from other donors' samples. Each CDR3 is given with its conserved first and last residue. A D gene is named only where the DNA matches it firmly. Expanded clones are given a class, and other clones once, few, many or no size at all.

NA | few | TRBJ2-2 | TRBV11-2 | TGTGCCAGCAGCTTTCAGTCATGGGACACCGGGGAGCTGTTTTTT | CASSFQSWDTGELFF
NA | large | TRBJ2-3 | TRBV12-3/TRBV12-4 | TGTGCCAGCAGTCTGACAGTGGATCTACTAGATACGCAGTATTTT | CASSLTVDLLDTQYF
NA | NA | TRBJ1-5 | TRBV6-5 | TGTGCCAGCAGTTCCGCGGAAGGGGGAAATAGCAATCAGCCCCAGCATTTT | CASSSAEGGNSNQPQHF
NA | NA | TRBJ1-2 | TRBV6-2/TRBV6-3 | TGTGCCAGCAGTTACTCGAAAGGGAGCTATGGCTACACCTTC | CASSYSKGSYGYTF
TRBD1 | once | TRBJ2-3 | TRBV20-1 | TGCAGTACGCGGACAGGGTTGGGCACAGATACGCAGTATTTT | CSTRTGLGTDTQYF
NA | NA | TRBJ2-7 | TRBV28 | TGTGCCAGCACTCTGGGGGGGGGCGGCCTACTGGAGCAGTACTTC | CASTLGGGGLLEQYF
TRBD1 | NA | TRBJ2-7 | TRBV12-3/TRBV12-4 | TGTGCCAGCAGTTCTCGACAGGGAAACTACGAGCAGTACTTC | CASSSRQGNYEQYF
TRBD1 | few | TRBJ1-1 | TRBV27 | TGTGCCAGCAGTTTATTGGGACAGGGTGGGGCGAATGAAGCTTTCTTT | CASSLLGQGGANEAFF
TRBD1 | NA | TRBJ1-1 | TRBV9 | TGTGCCAGCAGCGTAGCTGCGGGACAGTCCCTGAGGGGCTTTGAAGCTTTCTTT | CASSVAAGQSLRGFEAFF
NA | NA | TRBJ2-7 | TRBV7-9 | TGTGCCAGCAGCCACCGGGACCGTAACTACGAGCAGTACTTC | CASSHRDRNYEQYF
NA | NA | TRBJ2-2 | TRBV4-2 | TGTGCCAGCAGCCAAGCAGGTTGGCCTGTGGGCACCGGGGAGCTGCTTTTT | CASSQAGWPVGTGELLF
TRBD2 | NA | TRBJ2-7 | TRBV6-1 | TGTGCCAGCAGTAAAGGAGGGACTAGCGGGTTCGAGCAGTACTTC | CASSKGGTSGFEQYF
NA | few | TRBJ1-3 | TRBV19 | TGTGCCAGTAGTATAGGGTTTTACTCTGGAAACACCATATATTTT | CASSIGFYSGNTIYF
NA | NA | TRBJ2-7 | TRBV7-9 | TGTGCCAGCAGCTTCTCGGGACATAGCTCCTACGAGCAGTACTTC | CASSFSGHSSYEQYF
NA | NA | TRBJ1-6 | TRBV2 | TGTGCCAGCAAGGTGATCGGACAGAAGAATTCACCCCTCCACTTT | CASKVIGQKNSPLHF
NA | NA | TRBJ1-1 | TRBV6-1 | TGTGCCAGCGGGGTGAGTGATGATGGCACTGAAGCTTTCTTT | CASGVSDDGTEAFF
NA | few | TRBJ2-7 | TRBV27 | TGTGCCACCAGTTCCGGGTCGGGACCGACGCCTTACGAGCAGTACTTC | CATSSGSGPTPYEQYF
NA | NA | TRBJ2-7 | TRBV12-5 | TGTGCTAGTGGTTTGGGCCCGGGACAAGGTTACGAGCAGTACTTC | CASGLGPGQGYEQYF
NA | NA | TRBJ2-1 | TRBV7-3 | TGTGCCAGCAGCATACCCTGGACAGTCAATGAGCAGTTCTTC | CASSIPWTVNEQFF
NA | few | TRBJ2-1 | TRBV19 | TGTGCCAGTAGTAAGATGGCTGAGCAGTTCTTC | CASSKMAEQFF
NA | NA | TRBJ2-7 | TRBV5-6 | TGTGCCAGCAGCTTATTAAAGGGGGTGTACGAGCAGTACTTC | CASSLLKGVYEQYF
NA | NA | TRBJ2-5 | TRBV6-1 | TGTGCCAGCAGTGGTCAGGGCCAAGAGACCCAGTACTTC | CASSGQGQETQYF
NA | NA | TRBJ2-2 | TRBV2 | TGTGCCAGCAGTGAAGATGCCGGGGAGCTGTTTTTT | CASSEDAGELFF
NA | few | TRBJ2-7 | TRBV10-3 | TGTGCCATCAGTCCCGACGGGACTCAAGGCCTGTACTTC | CAISPDGTQGLYF
NA | few | TRBJ1-2 | TRBV6-2/TRBV6-3 | TGTGCCAGCAGTTACTCTCAGGACATGTCCGGCTACACCTTC | CASSYSQDMSGYTF
NA | NA | TRBJ1-4 | TRBV28 | TGTGCCAGCAGTTTATCCCAGGTGAGTGAAAAACTGTTTTTT | CASSLSQVSEKLFF
TRBD2 | few | TRBJ2-3 | TRBV28 | TGTGCCAGCAGTCCACTAGCGGGAGTAAGAGATACGCAGTATTTT | CASSPLAGVRDTQYF
NA | NA | TRBJ1-6 | TRBV5-1 | TGCGCCAGCAGCTTGTCCGGAGTTGACGCTTCACCCCTCCACTTT | CASSLSGVDASPLHF
TRBD1 | NA | TRBJ1-6 | TRBV19 | TGTGCCAGTAGTATGACCTGGGACAGCAATTCACCCCTCCACTTT | CASSMTWDSNSPLHF
NA | NA | TRBJ2-3 | TRBV4-1 | TGCGCCAGCAGCCAAGAAGGTCGAGGTACGCAGTATTTT | CASSQEGRGTQYF
TRBD1 | NA | TRBJ1-2 | TRBV5-1 | TGCGCCAGCAGCTTGGGGCCACAGGGGAATTACGGCTACACCTTC | CASSLGPQGNYGYTF
NA | large | TRBJ2-7 | TRBV15 | TGTGCCACCAGCAGAGAGGGTGCTAGCTCCTACGAGCAGTACTTC | CATSREGASSYEQYF
TRBD2 | few | TRBJ2-1 | TRBV12-3/TRBV12-4 | TGTGCCAGCAGTTTTAGCGGGACGAGGAATGAGCAGTTCTTC | CASSFSGTRNEQFF
NA | NA | TRBJ1-5 | TRBV7-2 | TGTGCCAGCAGCAGAGGTCCTTATCAGCCCCAGCATTTT | CASSRGPYQPQHF
NA | NA | TRBJ2-4 | TRBV12-3/TRBV12-4 | TGTGCCAGCAGTTTATCCTCGACAGCCAAAAACATTCAGTACTTC | CASSLSSTAKNIQYF
NA | few | TRBJ2-5 | TRBV24-1 | TGTGCCACCAGTGATACCCGGACGGGTACGGGAGAGACCCAGTACTTC | CATSDTRTGTGETQYF
NA | few | TRBJ1-5 | TRBV27 | TGTGCCAGCAAGGGTAGCAATCAGCCCCAGCATTTT | CASKGSNQPQHF
NA | medium-sized | TRBJ1-5 | TRBV18 | TGTGCCAGCTCACCCGCTACTCAGGGAAAGAGCAATCAGCCCCAGCATTTT | CASSPATQGKSNQPQHF
TRBD1 | NA | TRBJ2-1 | TRBV20-1 | TGCAGTGCTAGACGGGGGACAGGGGTTTACAATGAGCAGTTCTTC | CSARRGTGVYNEQFF
NA | NA | TRBJ2-3 | TRBV7-3 | TGTGCCAGCAGCTCAGGGGTGCGCACAGATACGCAGTATTTT | CASSSGVRTDTQYF
NA | NA | TRBJ2-7 | TRBV20-1 | TGCAGTGCTAAAAGGAGCGGAGCTAACTACGAGCAGTACTTC | CSAKRSGANYEQYF
TRBD2 | NA | TRBJ2-1 | TRBV6-1 | TGTGCCAGCAGTGAGTTTAGCGGGAACCACAATGAGCAGTTCTTC | CASSEFSGNHNEQFF
TRBD2 | few | TRBJ2-1 | TRBV6-2/TRBV6-3 | TGTGCCAGCAGTTACGGAGCGGGATCGTACAATGAGCAGTTCTTC | CASSYGAGSYNEQFF